The sequence of this T cell receptor (beta chain) was determined in a study of T cell changes during pregnancy in multiple sclerosis. The V gene's germline CDR1 is SGDLS and CDR2 YYNGEE. The V and J ends lost 4 bases and 3 bases, in that order; junction bases with no gene match: 5. The CDR3 loop spans 17 amino acids. Libraries were prepared by immunoSEQ multiplex PCR; TCRdb keeps only in-frame clonotypes and omits some of them. The sample contains 45,000 to 50,000 clones, almost 95% of which appear only once. The source of this sequence is a female donor in good health, enrolled as a control in a pregnancy study. The sequences come from CD4+ T cells from peripheral blood mononuclear cells, collected in the second trimester of pregnancy. The V call is TRBV9, the J call TRBJ2-3, with 16 bases lining up with TRBD2. CDR3 amino acids: CASSSEGLAGGTDTQYF. The CDR3 DNA is TGTGCCAGCAGCTCCGAGGGACTAGCGGGGGGGACAGATACGCAGTATTTT.